This T cell receptor (beta chain) comes out of a study of tumor-infiltrating lymphocytes in primary liver carcinoma. Study-wide context: Read depth, roughly 3.65 to 8 million productive TCRbeta reads, did not differ significantly between tissues. General study findings and limits: Bulk, unsorted sampling meant CD4+ and CD8+ repertoires went uncompared. Tumor region pairs showed greater overlap than either tumor-adjacent or tumor-blood pairs did.

cDNA specific to TCR beta was made from 500 ng of total RNA, with a constant-region primer employed for priming. For TCR beta, libraries were produced by three nested multiplex PCR rounds using slightly modified ARM-PCR. TRBV1-TRBV30 forward primers and a C-beta reverse primer were used in the first two PCR rounds, which each ran for 10 cycles. TCRdb called the multiplex PCR reads again in MiXCR, with one record for every CDR3 protein. The sample records approximately 300,000 distinct CDR3 sequences, roughly two thirds being singletons. V gave up 8 bases and J gave up 2 bases, with 13 bases separating them. Germline V gene lookup returns CDR1 SQVTM and CDR2 ANQGSEA. The CDR3 loop spans 12 amino acids. On this clonotype: Its antigen remains unidentified.

Blood RNA was derived from unsorted whole blood, and germline DNA was extracted too. No patient had received treatment, and all had chronic HBV infection. Sequencing used peripheral blood. The TCR was taken from a man in his forties with primary liver carcinoma and hepatitis B virus infection. The gene calls are TRBV29-1 and TRBJ2-7, with D possibly being TRBD2 (5 bases). This CDR3 reads CSFGADTYEQYF. The CDR3 bases are TGCAGCTTTGGAGCGGATACCTACGAGCAGTACTTC.